One TCR beta chain is described in this entry. Antigen: not known. These data come from a study of T-cell reconstitution after alpha-beta-depleted transplantation in children. Study observations and caveats: Newly generated T cells supplied most T-cell counts and diversity one year post-transplant.

Unique molecular identifiers were incorporated into the prepared TCRbeta library. From the PCR reads, TCRdb called clonotypes with MiXCR, one entry per CDR3 protein. Of about a million distinct CDR3 sequences in the sample, around 30% are singletons; the top ten hold about 28%. V lost 6 bases, J lost 4 bases, and 8 bases stayed unmatched. Per germline, CDR1 MNHEY and CDR2 SVGEGT. The CDR3 runs to 15 residues. Material: PBMCs, mostly from graft donor cells, obtained 360 days after TCRalphabeta/CD19-depleted stem cell transplant. The receptor was isolated from a boy in the first two years of life who had a stem cell transplant for SCID, so the T cells may come from the graft donor. The chain has TRBV6-2 or TRBV6-3 and TRBJ2-2; 7 nucleotides agree with TRBD2. In DNA, the CDR3 is TGTGCCAGCAGCCCCGGACCGGGGGGCACCGGGGAGCTGTTTTTT. Residues: CASSPGPGGTGELFF.